This TCR beta chain was documented in a study of T cells in narcolepsy. General study findings and limits: Comparing one patient's CSF and blood CD4+ clonotypes highlighted HCRT- and TRIB2-specific autoreactive clonotypes. Reportedly, autoreactive clonotypes were serially detected in patients' blood but not controls'.

There are a few counts of this clone. Its antigen is currently unknown. Germline-derived CDR1 and CDR2 are SNHLY and FYNNEI. This CDR3 is built from 15 residues. Trimming took 1 base from V and 7 from J, leaving 17 bases between them. Assay used: immunoSEQ multiplex PCR; TCRdb lists only in-frame clones, some missing. The table shows approximately 24,000 clones, with approximately 83% occurring only once. Sequencing was performed on CD45RA- memory CD4+ T cells from PBMCs. This sequence joins TRBV2 and TRBJ2-7; no reliable D call. This receptor was taken from a human donor with narcolepsy. The chain's CDR3 is CASSEDSPSYWEQYF. CDR3 nucleotide sequence: TGTGCCAGCAGTGAAGATAGTCCGTCCTACTGGGAGCAGTACTTC.